This entry lists 3 T cell receptor beta chains sequenced from one sample in a study of cytomegalovirus exposure and HLA in healthy donors. The study ran its PCR with 60 Vbeta and 13 Jbeta primers. Clones were read by immunoSEQ multiplex PCR, and TCRdb kept only the in-frame ones, dropping some. The table includes fewer than 150,000 clones, 82% detected once. Sequencing input: PBMCs. All receptors come from a woman aged 18-30 years in good health and CMV-seronegative.

The rearrangement links TRBV5-1 to TRBJ2-1; D is possibly TRBD2 (6 bases). CDR3 length: 15 residues. Trimming left V 6 bases short and J 0 bases short, with 13 bases between. Germline V gene sequence: CDR1 SGHRS, CDR2 YFSETQ. The CDR3, as DNA: TGCGCCAGCACCCGAGCGGGTAGCTCCTACAATGAGCAGTTCTTC. This translates into CASTRAGSSYNEQFF.

The genes are TRBV4-3 and TRBJ1-2; D gene unclear. The CDR3 has 13 residues. CDR1 is LGHNA and CDR2 is YSLEER in the germline V gene. V lost 0 bases to trimming and J lost 4 bases, with 6 bases between them. CDR3 DNA: TGCGCCAGCAGCCAAGAATTCGGCTATGGCTACACCTTC. This translates into CASSQEFGYGYTF.

This rearrangement joins TRBV19 to TRBJ2-4, with D unclear. The V gene lost 8 bases and the J gene lost 3 bases, with 14 bases spanning the gap. Germline CDR1 is LNHDA and CDR2 is SQIVND (reference sequence). The CDR3 covers 14 residues. The CDR3 reads CASAALQNKNIQYF. The CDR3 coding sequence is TGTGCCAGTGCAGCGCTCCAGAACAAAAACATTCAGTACTTC.